A single T cell receptor (beta chain) is shown here with its context. Its matching antigen is unknown. The primer mix had 60 Vbeta and 13 Jbeta primers. Authors' data handling: About 9.9 million of the about 80 million unique TCR beta chains counted in a later analysis were shared. The protocol was immunoSEQ multiplex PCR, while the TCRdb copy is restricted to in-frame clones and leaves out a portion. The V and J calls and clone size come from that table; D and trimming were worked out from the DNA. The data contain about 84,000 clones, 55% to 65% of them singletons. This CDR3 is 16 amino acids long. After removal of 0 bases from V and 7 bases from J, the junction contained 3 bases not matched to a gene. Germline assignment: CDR1 SGHRS and CDR2 YFSETQ. The data derive from a study of cytomegalovirus exposure and HLA in healthy donors. General study results and limits: Sequence variants that were highly shared formed a cluster that was likely a sequencing artifact. Within an earlier analysis, most TCR beta V segments proved productive either about 87% or about 30% of the time. Another analysis was done later, and it associated over 15,000 TCR beta sequences with HLA alleles at 0.05 false discovery rate.

Sequenced: PBMCs. The receptor's source is a middle-aged woman in good health and CMV-seropositive. This chain links TRBV5-1 with TRBJ2-1, with 14 bases identical to TRBD2. This CDR3 reads CASSLGLAGGLNEQFF. Written as DNA, the CDR3 is TGCGCCAGCAGCTTGGGACTAGCGGGAGGGTTGAATGAGCAGTTCTTC. Complete variable domain (other parts from reference TRBV5-1 and TRBJ2-1): KAGVTQTPRYLIKTRGQQVTLSCSPISGHRSVSWYQQTPGQGLQFLFEYFSETQRNKGNFPGRFSGRQFSNSRSEMNVSTLELGDSALYLCASSLGLAGGLNEQFFGPGTRLTVL.